A selection of T cell receptor beta chains follows, all from one sample in a study of blood T cells in healthy people across ages. Each CDR3 protein is one row after TCRdb ran MiXCR on the 5' RACE reads. The sample consists of about a million distinct CDR3 sequences, roughly 51% of them appearing once. Sequencing was performed on blood. All receptors derive from an older woman in good health. Both conserved end residues are part of each CDR3. A D gene is named only where the DNA matches it firmly. Clone size is given for some rows only: seen once, a few or many times, or a class if the clone is expanded.

J,D,size,V,CDR3,DNA
TRBJ2-3,TRBD2,.,TRBV15,CATQREWVSDTQYF,TGTGCCACTCAGCGGGAGTGGGTGTCAGATACGCAGTATTTT
TRBJ2-7,TRBD1,.,TRBV28,CASSFFAGQGSCEQYF,TGTGCCAGCAGTTTCTTCGCGGGACAGGGTTCCTGCGAGCAGTACTTC
TRBJ2-2,TRBD1,.,TRBV11-2,CASSADRGRTGELFF,TGTGCCAGCAGCGCCGACAGGGGCAGAACCGGGGAGCTGTTTTTT
TRBJ2-7,.,.,TRBV28,CASSSPDTSYEQYF,TGTGCCAGCAGTTCGCCGGACACGTCCTACGAGCAGTACTTC
TRBJ2-3,.,.,TRBV5-1,CASSLQGRGNTDTQYF,TGCGCCAGCAGCTTGCAAGGCCGGGGTAACACAGATACGCAGTATTTT
TRBJ1-6,.,.,TRBV12-3/TRBV12-4,CASSFGPSYKSPLHF,TGTGCCAGCAGTTTCGGGCCGTCCTATAAGTCACCCCTCCACTTT
TRBJ2-3,.,.,TRBV12-3/TRBV12-4,CASRSNGDTQYF,TGTGCCAGCAGATCCAACGGAGATACGCAGTATTTT
TRBJ2-3,.,few,TRBV4-3,CASSQDMSFPDTQYF,TGCGCCAGCAGCCAAGATATGAGCTTTCCAGATACGCAGTATTTT
TRBJ2-5,.,few,TRBV10-3,CAISEPAASQETQYF,TGTGCCATCAGTGAACCCGCAGCGTCCCAAGAGACCCAGTACTTC
TRBJ2-1,TRBD2,.,TRBV4-2,CASSQKAGGSNEQFF,TGTGCCAGCAGCCAGAAGGCGGGAGGTAGTAATGAGCAGTTCTTC
TRBJ2-7,TRBD2,few,TRBV3-1,CASSQDGGTSTYEQYF,TGTGCCAGCAGCCAAGATGGCGGGACTAGCACCTACGAGCAGTACTTC
TRBJ2-7,.,.,TRBV9,CASSPAGGGDEQYF,TGTGCCAGCAGCCCCGCCGGCGGTGGGGACGAGCAGTACTTC
TRBJ2-7,TRBD2,.,TRBV4-1,CASSQDRETSGTDKQYF,TGCGCCAGCAGCCAAGATCGGGAGACTAGCGGGACCGACAAGCAGTACTTC
TRBJ1-1,.,.,TRBV29-1,CSVEDRAGEAFF,TGCAGCGTTGAAGATCGTGCGGGTGAAGCTTTCTTT
TRBJ2-3,.,few,TRBV20-1,CSARGRRARTDTQYF,TGCAGTGCTAGAGGCCGGAGGGCGCGCACAGATACGCAGTATTTT
TRBJ2-1,.,.,TRBV29-1,CSVARDLGNEQFF,TGCAGCGTTGCGCGGGACCTTGGAAATGAGCAGTTCTTC
TRBJ2-7,.,few,TRBV20-1,CSASPGRGEQYF,TGCAGTGCTAGTCCGGGTAGAGGCGAGCAGTACTTC
TRBJ2-5,TRBD1,.,TRBV24-1,CATSGDGQGRETQYF,TGTGCCACCTCGGGGGACGGACAGGGGAGAGAGACCCAGTACTTC
TRBJ2-5,.,.,TRBV7-2,CASSLAVPGTQYF,TGTGCCAGCAGCTTAGCAGTCCCGGGGACCCAGTACTTC
TRBJ2-3,.,.,TRBV4-2,CASSQSPGALVDTQYF,TGTGCCAGCAGCCAGTCCCCGGGAGCGCTCGTAGATACGCAGTATTTT
TRBJ2-5,.,.,TRBV18,CASAPSSRGRETQYF,TGTGCCAGCGCACCAAGTTCCAGGGGAAGGGAGACCCAGTACTTC
TRBJ2-7,.,.,TRBV7-9,CASSLGMASGYEQYF,TGTGCCAGCAGCTTAGGGATGGCAAGCGGCTACGAGCAGTACTTC
TRBJ2-1,.,few,TRBV20-1,CSAGTEMAYNEQFF,TGCAGTGCTGGGACGGAGATGGCCTACAATGAGCAGTTCTTC
TRBJ2-1,.,.,TRBV12-3/TRBV12-4,CASSWDGFSYNEQFF,TGTGCCAGCAGTTGGGACGGGTTCTCCTACAATGAGCAGTTCTTC